This TCR beta chain was obtained from a study of cytotoxic CD8 clonotypes in ibrutinib-treated CLL. Germline CDR1 KGHSH, CDR2 LQKENI. With 6 bases removed from V and 0 bases from J, the gap between germline ends came to 14 bases. This CDR3 spans 16 amino acids. Data came from immunoSEQ multiplex PCR; TCRdb stores just in-frame clones and leaves some out. The sample consists of 130,000 or so clones, approximately 81% of them appearing once. This sequence was found in a human donor with chronic lymphocytic leukemia. The V and J genes are TRBV18 and TRBJ2-2; the D is unclear. The sample here was PBMCs, taken after 24 months of ibrutinib treatment. In DNA form, the CDR3 reads TGTGCCAGCTCGCCGGGTGCAGGCACGAACACCGGGGAGCTGTTTTTT. As protein: CASSPGAGTNTGELFF.